This T cell receptor beta chain was found in a study of control samples from healthy donors and cancer patients. Sequenced by immunoSEQ multiplex PCR; TCRdb stores in-frame clones only, minus some. The table includes 100,000 to 130,000 clones, approximately 82% detected once. Germline-derived CDR1 and CDR2 are SGHTA and FQGNSA. Trimming shortened V by 5 bases and J by 0 bases, and 11 bases separated the two germline ends. The CDR3 contains 14 residues. Sequences were obtained from blood. The chain carries TRBV7-2 and TRBJ2-7; D not certain. This clonotype originated in a man younger than 35 in good health. CDR3: CASSPTHSSYEQYV. In nucleotides, the CDR3 is TGTGCCAGCAGCCCAACCCACAGCTCCTACGAGCAGTACGTC.